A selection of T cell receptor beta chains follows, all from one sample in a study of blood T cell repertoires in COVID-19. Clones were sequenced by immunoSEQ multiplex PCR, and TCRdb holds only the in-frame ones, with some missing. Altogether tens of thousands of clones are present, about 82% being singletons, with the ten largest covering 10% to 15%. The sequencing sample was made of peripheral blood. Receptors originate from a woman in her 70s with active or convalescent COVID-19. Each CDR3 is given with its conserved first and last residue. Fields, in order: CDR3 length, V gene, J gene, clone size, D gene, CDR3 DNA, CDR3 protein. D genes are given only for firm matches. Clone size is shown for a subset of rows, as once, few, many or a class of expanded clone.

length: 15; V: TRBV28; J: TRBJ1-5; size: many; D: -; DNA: TGTGCCAGCACGGGTGGCGGATCTAGCAATCAGCCCCAGCATTTT; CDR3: CASTGGGSSNQPQHF
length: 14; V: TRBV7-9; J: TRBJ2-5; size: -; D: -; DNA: TGTGCCAGCAGCTTGTCCGGGGTCCAAGAGACCCAGTACTTC; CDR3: CASSLSGVQETQYF
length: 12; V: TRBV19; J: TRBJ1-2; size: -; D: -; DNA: TGTGCCAGTAGTATATCCAGGGCCGAGCCCACCTTC; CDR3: CASSISRAEPTF
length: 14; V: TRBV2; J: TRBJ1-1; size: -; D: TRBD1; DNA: TGTGCCAGCAGCCCACAGGGGGGTAACACTGAAGCTTTCTTT; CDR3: CASSPQGGNTEAFF
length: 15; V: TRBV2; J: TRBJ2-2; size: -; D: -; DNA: TGTGCCAGCAGTGAATGGGCCGCTACTGGCGGGGAGCTGTTTTTT; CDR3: CASSEWAATGGELFF
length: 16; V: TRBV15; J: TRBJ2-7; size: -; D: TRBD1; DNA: TGTGCCACCAGCAGAGATCCCACAGGGGTTGGTTACGAGCAGTACTTC; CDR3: CATSRDPTGVGYEQYF
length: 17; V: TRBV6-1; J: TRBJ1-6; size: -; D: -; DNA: TGTGCCAGCAGTGCCGACAGTAGATTCTCCTATAATTCACCCCTCCACTTT; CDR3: CASSADSRFSYNSPLHF
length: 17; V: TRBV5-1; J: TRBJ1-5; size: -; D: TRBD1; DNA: TGCGCCAGCAGCTTAGGTAATACAGGGGGCGCGGATCAGCCCCAGCATTTT; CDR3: CASSLGNTGGADQPQHF
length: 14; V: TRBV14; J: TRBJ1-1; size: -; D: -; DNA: TGTGCCAGCAGCAGGAGGGGCCAGTCGACTGAAGCTTTCTTT; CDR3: CASSRRGQSTEAFF
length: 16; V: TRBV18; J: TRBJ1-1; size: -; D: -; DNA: TGTGCCAGCTCACCAGCCATTGGCGGGGGGAACATTGAAGCTTTCTTT; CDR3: CASSPAIGGGNIEAFF
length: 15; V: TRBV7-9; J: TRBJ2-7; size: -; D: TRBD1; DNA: TGTGCCAGCAGCCCCGACAGGGGGCGCGACTACGAGCAGTACTTC; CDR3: CASSPDRGRDYEQYF
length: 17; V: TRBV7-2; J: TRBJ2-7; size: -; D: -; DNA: TGTGCCAGCAGCCGTGGACAGAGCAAGACTGACTCCTACGAGCAGTACTTC; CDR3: CASSRGQSKTDSYEQYF
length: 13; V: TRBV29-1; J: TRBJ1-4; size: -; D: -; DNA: TGCAGCGCTACGGCGGCTGGTGGTGAAAAACTGTTTTTT; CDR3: CSATAAGGEKLFF
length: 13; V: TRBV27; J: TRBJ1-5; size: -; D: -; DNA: TGTGCCAGCAGGCCTCAGGGAAATCAGCCCCAGCATTTT; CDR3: CASRPQGNQPQHF
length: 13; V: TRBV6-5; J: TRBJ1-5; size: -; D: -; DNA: TGTGCCAGCAGTTCGAATCAGGGTCAGCCCCAGCATTTT; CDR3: CASSSNQGQPQHF
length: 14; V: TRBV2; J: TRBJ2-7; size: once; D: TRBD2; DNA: TGTGCCAGCAGTGAGAGCGGGGGTTCCTACGAGCAGTACTTC; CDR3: CASSESGGSYEQYF
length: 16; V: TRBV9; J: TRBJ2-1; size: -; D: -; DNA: TGTGCCAGCAGCGTAGGTGGTAGCGGACCCTACAATGAGCAGTTCTTC; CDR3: CASSVGGSGPYNEQFF
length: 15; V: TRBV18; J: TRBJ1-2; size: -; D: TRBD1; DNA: TGTGCCAGCTCACCACCGTCGCAGGGGGAACATGGCTACACCTTC; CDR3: CASSPPSQGEHGYTF
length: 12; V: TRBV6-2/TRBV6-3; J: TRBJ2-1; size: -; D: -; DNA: TGTGCCAGCAGTTACCGCGAGAATGAGCAGTTCTTC; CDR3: CASSYRENEQFF
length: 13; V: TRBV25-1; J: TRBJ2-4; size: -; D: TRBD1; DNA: TGTGCCAGCAGCCGACAGGGAACGAACATTCAGTACTTC; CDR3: CASSRQGTNIQYF
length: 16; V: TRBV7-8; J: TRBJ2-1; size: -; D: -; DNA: TGTGCCAGCAGTCTTTCAGGGATGAGTTTCTACAATGAGCAGTTCTTC; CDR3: CASSLSGMSFYNEQFF
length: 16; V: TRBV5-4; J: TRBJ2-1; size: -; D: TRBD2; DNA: TGTGCCAGCAGCCCCCCCAGGCTAGCGGGGGGAAATGAGCAGTTCTTC; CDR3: CASSPPRLAGGNEQFF
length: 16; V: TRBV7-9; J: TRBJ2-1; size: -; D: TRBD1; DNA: TGTGCCAGCAGCGGTCCGGGACAGAAGAACTGGAATGAGCAGTTCTTC; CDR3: CASSGPGQKNWNEQFF
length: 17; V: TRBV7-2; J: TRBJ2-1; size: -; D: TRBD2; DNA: TGTGCCAGCAGACCATCTAGCGGGGGGGCGAAGTACAATGAGCAGTTCTTC; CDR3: CASRPSSGGAKYNEQFF
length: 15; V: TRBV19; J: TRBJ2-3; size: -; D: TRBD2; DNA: TGTGCCACCACAACGGGGGGGAGAGGCACAGATACGCAGTATTTT; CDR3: CATTTGGRGTDTQYF
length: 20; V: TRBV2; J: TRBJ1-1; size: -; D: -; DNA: TGTGCCAGCATCCCGAAGGAGCGAAACGCGGGTCCATCAAAAAACACTGAAGCTTTCTTT; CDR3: CASIPKERNAGPSKNTEAFF
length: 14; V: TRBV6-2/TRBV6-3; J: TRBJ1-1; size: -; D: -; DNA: TGTGCCAGCAGTTACTATAGCGAGAACACTGAAGCTTTCTTT; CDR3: CASSYYSENTEAFF
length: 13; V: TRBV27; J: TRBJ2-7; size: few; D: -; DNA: TGTGCCAGCAGTTTACTACAGGGTTTCGAGCAGTACTTC; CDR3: CASSLLQGFEQYF
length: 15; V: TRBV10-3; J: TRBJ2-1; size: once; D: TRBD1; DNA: TGTGCCATCAGGCAGCGCCAGGGGGCAGGGAATGAGCAGTTCTTC; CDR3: CAIRQRQGAGNEQFF
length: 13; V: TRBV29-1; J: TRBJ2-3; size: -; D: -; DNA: TGCAGCGTCGTAGGTAGGGGAACCGATACGCAGTATTTT; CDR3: CSVVGRGTDTQYF
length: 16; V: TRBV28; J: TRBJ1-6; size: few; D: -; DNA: TGTGCCAGCAGTTTGGGGTCGGGACTGTTTAATTCACCCCTCCACTTT; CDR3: CASSLGSGLFNSPLHF
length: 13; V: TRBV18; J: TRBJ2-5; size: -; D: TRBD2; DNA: TGTGCCAGCTCACCGGGACTACGGGAGACCCAGTACTTC; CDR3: CASSPGLRETQYF
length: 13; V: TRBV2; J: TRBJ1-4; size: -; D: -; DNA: TGTGCCAGCAATGGGCAGATTAATGAAAAACTGTTTTTT; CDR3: CASNGQINEKLFF
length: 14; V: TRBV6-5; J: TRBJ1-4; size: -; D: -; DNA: TGTGCCAGCACCCAGTGGGGGGGCGGTGAAAAACTGTTTTTT; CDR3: CASTQWGGGEKLFF
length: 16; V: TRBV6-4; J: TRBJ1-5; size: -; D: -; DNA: TGTGCCAGCAGTGACGAGTCCTACAGGGCCCATCAGCCCCAGCATTTT; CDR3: CASSDESYRAHQPQHF
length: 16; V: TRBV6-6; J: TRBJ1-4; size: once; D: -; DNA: TGTGCCAGCAGTTACTCTCACCCAGCAACTAATGAAAAACTGTTTTTT; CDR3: CASSYSHPATNEKLFF
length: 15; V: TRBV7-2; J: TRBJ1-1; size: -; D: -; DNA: TGTGCCAGCAGCTTAGCCCCGGGGATGAGCACTGAAGCTTTCTTT; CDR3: CASSLAPGMSTEAFF